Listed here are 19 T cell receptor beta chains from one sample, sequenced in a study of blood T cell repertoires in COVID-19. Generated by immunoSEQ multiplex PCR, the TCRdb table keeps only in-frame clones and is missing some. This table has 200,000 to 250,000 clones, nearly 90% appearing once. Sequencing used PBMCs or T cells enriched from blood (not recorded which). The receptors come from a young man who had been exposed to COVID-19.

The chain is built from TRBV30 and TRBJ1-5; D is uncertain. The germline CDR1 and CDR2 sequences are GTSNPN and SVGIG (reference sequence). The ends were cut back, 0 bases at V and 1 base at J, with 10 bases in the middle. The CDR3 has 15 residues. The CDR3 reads CAWSVGTESNQPQHF. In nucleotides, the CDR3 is TGTGCCTGGAGTGTTGGTACAGAGAGCAATCAGCCCCAGCATTTT.

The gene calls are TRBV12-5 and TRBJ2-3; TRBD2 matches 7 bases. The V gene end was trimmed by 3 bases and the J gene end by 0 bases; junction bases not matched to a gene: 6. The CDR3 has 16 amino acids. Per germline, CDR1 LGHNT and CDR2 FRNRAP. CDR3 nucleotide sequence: TGTGCTAGTGGTTTCGGACTAGACTGGAGCACAGATACGCAGTATTTT. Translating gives CASGFGLDWSTDTQYF.

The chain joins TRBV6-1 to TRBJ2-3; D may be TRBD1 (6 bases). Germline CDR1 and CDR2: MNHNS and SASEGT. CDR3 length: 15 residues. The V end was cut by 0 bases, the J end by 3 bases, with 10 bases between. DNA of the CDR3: TGTGCCAGCAGTGAAGCGGGGGCGGAGACAGATACGCAGTATTTT. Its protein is CASSEAGAETDTQYF.

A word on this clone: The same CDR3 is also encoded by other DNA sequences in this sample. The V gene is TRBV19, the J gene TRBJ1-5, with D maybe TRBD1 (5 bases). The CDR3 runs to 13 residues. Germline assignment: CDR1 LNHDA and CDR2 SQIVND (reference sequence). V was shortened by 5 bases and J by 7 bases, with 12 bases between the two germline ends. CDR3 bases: TGTGCCAGTAGTGGCGGGGGAGGGCAGCCCCAGCATTTT. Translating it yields CASSGGGGQPQHF.

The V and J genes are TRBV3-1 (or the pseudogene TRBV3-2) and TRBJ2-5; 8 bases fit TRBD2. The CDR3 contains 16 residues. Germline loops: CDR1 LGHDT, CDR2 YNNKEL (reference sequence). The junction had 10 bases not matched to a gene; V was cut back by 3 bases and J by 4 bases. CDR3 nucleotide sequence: TGTGCCAGCAGCCATACTATAGGCGGGGGGATAGAGACCCAGTACTTC. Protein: CASSHTIGGGIETQYF.

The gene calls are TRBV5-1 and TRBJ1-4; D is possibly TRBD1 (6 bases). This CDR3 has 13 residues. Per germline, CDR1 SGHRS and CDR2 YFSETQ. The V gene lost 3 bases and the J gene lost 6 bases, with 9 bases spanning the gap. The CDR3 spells CASSWDIDEKLFF. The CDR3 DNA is TGCGCCAGCAGCTGGGACATAGATGAAAAACTGTTTTTT.

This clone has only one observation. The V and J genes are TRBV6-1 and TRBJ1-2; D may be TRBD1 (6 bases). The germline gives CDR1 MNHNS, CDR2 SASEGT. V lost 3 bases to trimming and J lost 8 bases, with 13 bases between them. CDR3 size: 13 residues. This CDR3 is CASSDRRGEGYTF. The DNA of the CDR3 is TGTGCCAGCAGTGATCGCAGGGGCGAGGGCTACACCTTC.

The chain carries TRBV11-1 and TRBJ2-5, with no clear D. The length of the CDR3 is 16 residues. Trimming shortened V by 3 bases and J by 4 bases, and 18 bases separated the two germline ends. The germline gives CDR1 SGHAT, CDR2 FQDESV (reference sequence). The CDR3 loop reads CASSFVSDWSSETQYF. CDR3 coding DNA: TGTGCCAGCAGCTTTGTATCCGATTGGAGTTCAGAGACCCAGTACTTC.

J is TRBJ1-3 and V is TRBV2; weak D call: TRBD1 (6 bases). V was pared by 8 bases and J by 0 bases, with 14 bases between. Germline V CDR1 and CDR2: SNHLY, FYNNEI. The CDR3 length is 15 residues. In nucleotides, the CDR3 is TGTGCCAGCGGCCGGGACATCAGCTCTGGAAACACCATATATTTT. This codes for CASGRDISSGNTIYF.

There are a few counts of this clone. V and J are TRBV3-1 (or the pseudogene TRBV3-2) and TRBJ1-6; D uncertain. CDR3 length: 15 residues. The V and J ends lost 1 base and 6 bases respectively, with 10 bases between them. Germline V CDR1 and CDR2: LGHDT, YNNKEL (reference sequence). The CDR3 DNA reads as TGTGCCAGCAGCCAAGGGACCCGGGGTAATTCACCCCTCCACTTT. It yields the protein CASSQGTRGNSPLHF.

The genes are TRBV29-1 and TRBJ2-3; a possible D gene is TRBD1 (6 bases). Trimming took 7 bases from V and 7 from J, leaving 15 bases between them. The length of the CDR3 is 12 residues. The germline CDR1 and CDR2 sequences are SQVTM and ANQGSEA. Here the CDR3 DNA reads TGCAGCGCCCTAACAGACAGGTATACGCAGTATTTT. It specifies CSALTDRYTQYF.

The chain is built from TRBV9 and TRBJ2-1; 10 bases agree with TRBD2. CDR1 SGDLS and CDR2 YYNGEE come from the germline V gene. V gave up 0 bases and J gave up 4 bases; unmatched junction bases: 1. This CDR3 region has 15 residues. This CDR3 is CASSVASGGYNEQFF. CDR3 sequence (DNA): TGTGCCAGCAGCGTAGCTAGCGGGGGTTACAATGAGCAGTTCTTC.

The CDR3 nucleotides read TGTGCCAGCAGTTACTCGACACCGAACAGGGATGAGCAGTACTTC. Its translation: CASSYSTPNRDEQYF. The gene calls are TRBV6-2 or TRBV6-3 and TRBJ2-7; tentatively, D is TRBD1 (6 bases). This CDR3 is built from 15 residues. Germline CDR1 MNHEY, CDR2 SVGEGT. Trimming shortened V by 0 bases and J by 7 bases, and 16 bases separated the two germline ends.

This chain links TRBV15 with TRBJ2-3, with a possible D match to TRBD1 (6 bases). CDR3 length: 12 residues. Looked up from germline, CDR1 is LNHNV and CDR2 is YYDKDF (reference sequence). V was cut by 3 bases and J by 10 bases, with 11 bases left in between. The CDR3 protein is CATSSGTFSQYF. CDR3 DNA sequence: TGTGCCACCAGCAGTGGGACATTTTCGCAGTATTTT.

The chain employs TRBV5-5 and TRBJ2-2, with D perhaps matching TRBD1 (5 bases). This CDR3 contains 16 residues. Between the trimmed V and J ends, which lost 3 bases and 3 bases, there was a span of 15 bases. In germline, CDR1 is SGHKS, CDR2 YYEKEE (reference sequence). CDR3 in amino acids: CASSSNIQADTGELFF. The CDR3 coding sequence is TGTGCCAGCAGCTCTAACATACAGGCGGACACCGGGGAGCTGTTTTTT.

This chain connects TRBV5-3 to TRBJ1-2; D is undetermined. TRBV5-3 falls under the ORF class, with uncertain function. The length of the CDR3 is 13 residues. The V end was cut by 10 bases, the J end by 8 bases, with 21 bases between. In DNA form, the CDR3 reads TGTGCCGTATCCGAGAGGGCCTATTGGGGCTACACCTTC. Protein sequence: CAVSERAYWGYTF.

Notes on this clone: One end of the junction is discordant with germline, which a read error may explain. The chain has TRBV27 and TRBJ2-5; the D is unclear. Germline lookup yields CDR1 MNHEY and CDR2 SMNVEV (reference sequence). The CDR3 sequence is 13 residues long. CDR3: CASSSIPLAGMDF. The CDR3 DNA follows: TGTGCCAGCAGTTCCATCCCTTTAGCTGGTATGGACTTC.

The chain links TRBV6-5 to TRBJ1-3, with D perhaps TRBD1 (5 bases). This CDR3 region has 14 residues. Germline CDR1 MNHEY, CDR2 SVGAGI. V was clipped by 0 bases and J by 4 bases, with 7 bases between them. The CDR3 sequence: CASSYSGAGNTIYF. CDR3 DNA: TGTGCCAGCAGTTACTCAGGGGCGGGAAACACCATATATTTT.

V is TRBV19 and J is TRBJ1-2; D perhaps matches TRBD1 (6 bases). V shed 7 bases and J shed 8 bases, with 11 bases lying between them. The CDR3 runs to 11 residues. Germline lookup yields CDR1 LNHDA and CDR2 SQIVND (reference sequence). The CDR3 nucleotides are TGTGCCAGTAACCAGGGGCGAGGCTACACCTTC. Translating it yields CASNQGRGYTF.